This T cell receptor (beta chain) was sequenced during a study of control samples from healthy donors and cancer patients. Sequencing used immunoSEQ multiplex PCR; TCRdb keeps in-frame clones, though not all of them. The sample lists about 170,000 clones, 85% to 95% occurring once. The V and J ends lost 2 bases and 7 bases respectively, with 12 bases between them. This CDR3 has 14 amino acids. Germline assignment: CDR1 SGDLS and CDR2 YYNGEE. The clonotype was recovered from a woman aged 60-75 years in good health. The chain couples TRBV9 to TRBJ2-2; the D is unclear. Sample: blood. The CDR3 sequence: CASSVTARDGELFF. The CDR3 DNA sequence: TGTGCCAGCAGCGTCACAGCGAGAGACGGGGAGCTGTTTTTT.